One sample yielded the 31 T cell receptor beta chains listed below, sequenced in a study of T cells in Graves' hyperthyroidism and ophthalmopathy. TCR beta CDR3 region amplification was performed from RNA transcripts. During a first-round RT-PCR of the TCR CDR3, the HTBI primer set was used. Using its own MiXCR run on the multiplex PCR reads, TCRdb lists one record per CDR3 protein. Of some 560,000 distinct CDR3 sequences in the sample, 15% to 19% were seen once. The sample was blood. The source of these receptors is a woman aged 25 to 45 with Graves' hyperthyroidism.

J is TRBJ2-3 and V is TRBV11-1; 10 bases align to TRBD2. From germline, CDR1 is SGHAT and CDR2 FQDESV (reference sequence). This CDR3 is 18 amino acids long. V shed 8 bases, J shed 3 bases, and the junction held 17 bases outside the gene matches. The CDR3: CASSPRAEASGSTDTQYF. The CDR3 region has the DNA TGTGCCAGCTCACCAAGGGCCGAGGCTAGCGGGAGTACAGATACGCAGTATTTT.

This clonotype was seen repeatedly, ten times or more. The rearrangement links TRBV18 to TRBJ1-4, with a tentative D call TRBD1 (5 bases). Germline CDR1 reads KGHSH; CDR2 reads LQKENI. This CDR3 region has 15 residues. The V and J ends lost 0 bases and 7 bases respectively, with 12 bases between them. CDR3 amino acids: CASSPPGGSGEKLFF. In nucleotides, the CDR3 is TGTGCCAGCTCACCACCGGGGGGTAGCGGTGAAAAACTGTTTTTT. The whole variable domain, filled in from reference TRBV18 and TRBJ1-4, reads NAGVMQNPRHLVRRRGQEARLRCSPMKGHSHVYWYRQLPEEGLKFMVYLQKENIIDESGMPKERFSAEFPKEGPSILRIQQVVRGDSAAYFCASSPPGGSGEKLFFGSGTQLSVL.

This clonotype was counted many times. The genes are TRBV28 and TRBJ2-7, with 11 bases aligning to TRBD2. Trimming took 4 bases from V and 3 from J; bases not matched to a gene: 2. The V gene's germline CDR1 is MDHEN and CDR2 SYDVKM. This CDR3 is 14 amino acids long. As DNA, the CDR3 is TGTGCCAGCAGTTCGGGACTAGCGGTCTACGAGCAGTACTTC. Protein sequence: CASSSGLAVYEQYF.

This clonotype was counted ten times or more. The V and J genes are TRBV20-1 and TRBJ1-4; D is ambiguous. V lost 5 bases and J 5 bases, leaving 15 bases between the germline ends. Per the germline V gene, CDR1 is DFQATT and CDR2 is SNEGSKA (reference sequence). The CDR3 is made up of 14 amino acids. CDR3 nucleotides: TGCAGTGCTCTAGCCGGCGGGCCAAATGAAAAACTGTTTTTT. This codes for CSALAGGPNEKLFF.

This clonotype has just one count. The chain links TRBV5-1 to TRBJ1-6; 10 positions match TRBD1. The CDR3 has 15 residues. With 4 bases clipped from V and 13 bases from J, the junction kept 11 bases outside the gene matches. Germline V gene sequence: CDR1 SGHRS, CDR2 YFSETQ. CDR3 region: CASSTPGTGDRPLHF. The CDR3 coding sequence is TGCGCCAGCAGCACACCCGGGACAGGGGATCGGCCCCTCCACTTT.

The J gene is TRBJ2-1, the V gene TRBV12-5; the D gene could be TRBD1 or TRBD2 (5 bases each). The CDR3 runs 15 residues. Trimming removed 5 bases at V and 2 bases at J, with 13 bases between. Germline V gene lookup returns CDR1 LGHNT and CDR2 FRNRAP. The CDR3 coding sequence is TGTGCTAGTGGTCCTGGGGCGGGCACCTACAATGAGCAGTTCTTC. Protein sequence: CASGPGAGTYNEQFF.

The rearrangement joins TRBV6-2 or TRBV6-3 to TRBJ2-5; 10 bases line up with TRBD1. V gave up 6 bases and J gave up 4 bases; unmatched junction bases: 11. The germline gives CDR1 MNHEY, CDR2 SVGEGT. CDR3 length: 16 residues. CDR3 sequence reads: CASSRDRGGGGETQYF. In DNA form, the CDR3 reads TGTGCCAGCAGCAGGGACAGGGGAGGGGGGGGAGAGACCCAGTACTTC.

This clonotype was picked up a small number of times. This chain connects TRBV20-1 to TRBJ2-2; 9 nucleotides align to TRBD1. CDR1 is DFQATT, CDR2 SNEGSKA, per germline (reference sequence). The trim removed 0 bases at V and 3 bases at J, leaving 11 bases unmatched. The CDR3 runs 18 residues. The CDR3 sequence is CSARDSDRTGVHTGELFF. DNA of the CDR3: TGCAGTGCTAGAGATTCGGATAGGACAGGGGTGCACACCGGGGAGCTGTTTTTT.

The V call is TRBV20-1, the J call TRBJ2-1; TRBD2 might be the D (6 bases). The CDR3 runs to 16 residues. Germline V lookup: CDR1 DFQATT, CDR2 SNEGSKA (reference sequence). Deletions cut 2 bases from V and 0 bases from J, with 14 bases between. The CDR3 reads CSARLLATSSYNEQFF. The DNA of the CDR3 is TGCAGTGCTAGATTACTAGCAACGAGCTCCTACAATGAGCAGTTCTTC.

V gene TRBV4-3 combines with J gene TRBJ2-3; 10 nucleotides line up with TRBD2. V was clipped by 4 bases and J by 7 bases; unmatched bases: 5. This CDR3 region has 14 residues. Germline CDR1 is LGHNA and CDR2 is YSLEER. CDR3 region: CASSPSGSAYTQYF. CDR3 nucleotide sequence: TGCGCCAGCAGCCCTAGCGGGAGCGCGTATACGCAGTATTTT.

This clonotype was picked up a small number of times. This CDR3 reads CASSDSTSGDNEQFF. For the CDR3, the DNA is TGTGCCAGCAGTGACTCAACTAGCGGGGACAATGAGCAGTTCTTC. The chain uses TRBV12-3 or TRBV12-4 and TRBJ2-1, with 10 bases matching TRBD2. The CDR3 is 15 amino acids. V dropped 5 bases and J dropped 5; count of bases not matched to a gene: 6.

The sample holds many counts of this clonotype. The gene calls are TRBV5-1 and TRBJ2-1, with 11 positions matching TRBD2. V was pared by 6 bases and J by 4 bases, with 6 bases of the junction left unmatched. Germline CDR1 SGHRS, CDR2 YFSETQ. The CDR3 sequence is 15 residues long. Here the CDR3 DNA reads TGCGCCAGCAATAGCGGGAGGGCATATTACAATGAGCAGTTCTTC. Its protein is CASNSGRAYYNEQFF.

Ten or more counts support this clonotype. The chain is built from TRBV20-1 and TRBJ2-7, with 9 bases fitting TRBD1. The germline gives CDR1 DFQATT, CDR2 SNEGSKA (reference sequence). The CDR3 spans 14 residues. V shed 6 bases and J 0 bases; nucleotides not matched to a gene: 6. The CDR3: CSATGTGISYEQYF. The CDR3 DNA follows: TGCAGTGCGACCGGGACAGGGATCTCCTACGAGCAGTACTTC.

The chain combines TRBV11-2 with TRBJ2-7; D might be TRBD2 (8 bases). The V and J ends lost 3 bases and 1 base respectively, with 22 bases between them. The CDR3 extends over 18 amino acids. Germline CDR1 reads SGHAT; CDR2 reads FQNNGV. CDR3 loop: CASSFGTAGERDSYEQYF. CDR3 sequence (DNA): TGTGCCAGCAGCTTCGGGACAGCGGGGGAGCGGGATTCCTACGAGCAGTACTTC. The whole variable domain, remainder taken from reference TRBV11-2 and TRBJ2-7, is EAGVAQSPRYKIIEKRQSVAFWCNPISGHATLYWYQQILGQGPKLLIQFQNNGVVDDSQLPKDRFSAERLKGVDSTLKIQPAKLEDSAVYLCASSFGTAGERDSYEQYFGPGTRLTVT.

This clonotype was counted only a few times. This rearrangement joins TRBV29-1 to TRBJ2-7, with TRBD1 identical over 9 bases. V lost 5 bases to trimming and J lost 6 bases; unmatched junction nucleotides: 8. The germline V gene has CDR1 SQVTM and CDR2 ANQGSEA. The CDR3 runs 13 residues. As DNA, the CDR3 is TGCAGCGTTTTGGGACAGGGTAGAGCCGAGCAGTACTTC. Residues: CSVLGQGRAEQYF.

The sample holds a few counts of this clonotype. This chain connects TRBV20-1 to TRBJ2-1; D is uncertain. Germline V gene lookup returns CDR1 DFQATT and CDR2 SNEGSKA (reference sequence). The CDR3 is 11 residues long. Trimming removed 5 bases at V and 5 bases at J, with 7 bases between. This chain's CDR3 is CSARMDNEQFF. The CDR3 bases are TGCAGTGCTCGGATGGACAATGAGCAGTTCTTC.

The chain carries TRBV7-6 and TRBJ2-3, with D tentatively TRBD1 (7 bases). Trimming cost V 5 bases and J 9 bases, with 12 bases left between them. The CDR3 contains 12 residues. Germline V lookup: CDR1 SGHVS, CDR2 FNYEAQ. In DNA form, the CDR3 reads TGTGCCAGCAGCCCCCCAGGGGGGACGCAGTATTTT. Protein: CASSPPGGTQYF.

This chain connects TRBV5-1 to TRBJ1-5; D is uncertain. The germline gives CDR1 SGHRS, CDR2 YFSETQ. Trimming shortened V by 5 bases and J by 9 bases, and 30 bases separated the two germline ends. The CDR3 covers 18 residues. CDR3 nucleotides: TGCGCCAGCAGTCTGACAATCGAAAGGACGGGCTCCATTTGGCCCCAGCATTTT. It encodes CASSLTIERTGSIWPQHF. Full variable domain (rest looked up from reference TRBV5-1 and TRBJ1-5): KAGVTQTPRYLIKTRGQQVTLSCSPISGHRSVSWYQQTPGQGLQFLFEYFSETQRNKGNFPGRFSGRQFSNSRSEMNVSTLELGDSALYLCASSLTIERTGSIWPQHFGDGTRLSIL.

This clonotype was seen at least ten times. The J gene is TRBJ1-1, the V gene TRBV29-1; D call uncertain. V was pared by 4 bases and J by 0 bases, with 6 bases between. The CDR3 runs to 12 residues. The V gene's germline CDR1 is SQVTM and CDR2 ANQGSEA. In DNA, the CDR3 is TGCAGCGTTGCTACGATGAACACTGAAGCTTTCTTT. It is translated as CSVATMNTEAFF.

J is TRBJ2-7 and V is TRBV20-1, with 7 bases aligning to TRBD2. Germline values: CDR1 DFQATT, CDR2 SNEGSKA (reference sequence). The V segment lost 6 bases and the J segment 3 bases; nucleotides outside the gene matches: 14. This CDR3 contains 15 residues. The CDR3 loop is CSARKGSGDFYEQYF. CDR3 DNA: TGCAGTGCCCGAAAGGGGAGCGGGGATTTCTACGAGCAGTACTTC.

This clonotype was detected many times. The V and J genes are TRBV7-9 and TRBJ2-3; possible D gene TRBD2, 5 bases. Germline lookup yields CDR1 SEHNR and CDR2 FQNEAQ (reference sequence). The CDR3 is 14 amino acids. V dropped 5 bases and J dropped 0 bases, with 9 bases sitting between them. CDR3 amino acids: CASSPGFSTDTQYF. CDR3 in DNA: TGTGCCAGCAGCCCGGGATTCAGCACAGATACGCAGTATTTT.

This clonotype occurred many times. The chain couples TRBV15 to TRBJ2-1, with D perhaps matching TRBD2 (7 bases). The ends were cut back, 1 base at V and 4 bases at J, with 17 bases in the middle. The CDR3 runs to 17 residues. Looked up from germline, CDR1 is LNHNV and CDR2 is YYDKDF (reference sequence). CDR3 sequence: CATSRARGTPRYNEQFF. The DNA of the CDR3 is TGTGCCACCAGCAGAGCGCGGGGGACACCGAGGTACAATGAGCAGTTCTTC.

Only a few counts were recorded for this clonotype. The genes are TRBV20-1 and TRBJ2-1; TRBD2 agrees at 7 bases. CDR1 is DFQATT, CDR2 SNEGSKA, per germline (reference sequence). There are 15 residues in the CDR3. J lost 2 bases, V lost 6 bases, and 10 bases had no gene match. CDR3 coding DNA: TGCAGTGCAACAAGCCTAGCGGACACCTACAATGAGCAGTTCTTC. This translates into CSATSLADTYNEQFF.

This clonotype was counted at least ten times. The chain uses TRBV30 and TRBJ1-2, with a possible D match to TRBD1 (5 bases). V lost 8 bases to trimming and J lost 2 bases, with 9 bases between them. Germline V gene data show CDR1 as GTSNPN and CDR2 as SVGIG (reference sequence). The CDR3 consists of 11 residues. The CDR3 region has the DNA TGTGCCCACGACAGAAACTATGGCTACACCTTC. It specifies CAHDRNYGYTF.

The chain uses TRBV6-1 and TRBJ2-5, with 7 bases that match TRBD1. Unmatched junction bases numbered 8, after V lost 6 bases and J lost 4 bases. Germline-derived CDR1 and CDR2 are MNHNS and SASEGT. CDR3 size: 14 residues. CDR3 sequence (DNA): TGTGCCAGCAGGCCGACAGGGTTGGCAGAGACCCAGTACTTC. Amino acids: CASRPTGLAETQYF.

This clonotype turned up a few times. V and J are TRBV28 and TRBJ2-3, with 12 bases lining up with TRBD1. V was clipped by 1 base and J by 4 bases; unmatched bases: 3. Germline V lookup: CDR1 MDHEN, CDR2 SYDVKM. The CDR3 runs 16 residues. CDR3 nucleotides: TGTGCCAGCAGTTTATCTCGGGACAGGGGGCCAGATACGCAGTATTTT. Its protein is CASSLSRDRGPDTQYF.

For this clonotype: One end of the junction varies from germline; a read error may be responsible. The V gene is TRBV6-1, the J gene TRBJ1-4, with TRBD1 identical over 8 bases. Germline values: CDR1 MNHNS, CDR2 SASEGT. The CDR3 spans 14 residues. The CDR3 protein is CASRPTGVKEKLSF. In DNA form, the CDR3 reads TGTGCCAGCAGACCGACAGGGGTGAAGGAAAAACTGTCTTTT.

The V and J genes are TRBV14 and TRBJ2-1, with 9 bases lining up with TRBD2. The germline V gene has CDR1 SGHDN and CDR2 FVKESK. Germline trimming cut 4 bases from V and 11 bases from J; bases unmatched to any gene: 15. The CDR3 runs to 16 residues. In DNA, the CDR3 is TGTGCCAGCAGCCTCCGCCCTAGCGGGGCCCAAATCAAGCAGTTCTTC. Protein product: CASSLRPSGAQIKQFF.

This clonotype was picked up a small number of times. This chain joins TRBV5-1 and TRBJ2-6, with 10 bases matching TRBD2. The CDR3 is 17 amino acids. Germline V gene lookup returns CDR1 SGHRS and CDR2 YFSETQ. V was pared by 4 bases and J by 0 bases, with 4 bases of the junction left unmatched. CDR3 loop: CASSITSGVSGANVLTF. The CDR3 DNA is TGCGCCAGCAGCATCACTAGCGGGGTCTCTGGGGCCAACGTCCTGACTTTC.

This clonotype appeared a few times. The J gene is TRBJ2-7, the V gene TRBV18, with D tentatively TRBD1 (6 bases). This CDR3 has 15 residues. Germline CDR1 KGHSH, CDR2 LQKENI. V lost 5 bases to trimming and J lost 0 bases, with 14 bases between them. The CDR3 spells CASSSGQPLSYEQYF. DNA for the CDR3: TGTGCCAGCTCATCAGGACAGCCACTCTCCTACGAGCAGTACTTC. The full variable domain, its missing parts supplied by reference TRBV18 and TRBJ2-7, is NAGVMQNPRHLVRRRGQEARLRCSPMKGHSHVYWYRQLPEEGLKFMVYLQKENIIDESGMPKERFSAEFPKEGPSILRIQQVVRGDSAAYFCASSSGQPLSYEQYFGPGTRLTVT.

This clonotype was seen ten or more times. The J gene is TRBJ2-1, the V gene TRBV27; 9 bases align to TRBD1. This CDR3 spans 14 amino acids. J gave up 12 bases and V 5 bases, and 11 bases lay outside the gene matches. CDR1 is MNHEY and CDR2 is SMNVEV in the germline V gene (reference sequence). CDR3 protein: CASSRGTGNSGQFF. The CDR3 coding sequence is TGTGCCAGCAGTCGTGGGACAGGGAATTCCGGGCAGTTCTTC.